Included here is one T cell receptor (beta chain) sequence, with context. Its antigen is not known. The source of the sample is a study of cytomegalovirus exposure and HLA in healthy donors. General observations from the study: The study found most TCR sequences rare, yet found some public TCRs in many donors. In vitro testing confirmed a few CMV-associated chains as specific for CMV antigens.

The data were produced by immunoSEQ multiplex PCR, yet TCRdb's version contains in-frame clones alone and is incomplete. The sample holds tens of thousands of clones, about 97% seen once. Germline loops: CDR1 SNHLY, CDR2 FYNNEI. The CDR3 covers 20 residues. Deletions cut 4 bases from V and 4 bases from J, with 28 bases between. The chain joins TRBV2 to TRBJ1-4; perhaps TRBD1 as D (6 bases). The source material was PBMCs. The sequence was obtained from a young woman in good health and CMV-seropositive. The CDR3 DNA reads TGTGCCAGCAGTGGCATCATTGCCAGGGGCTCCCTTCCTCTTAATGAAAAACTGTTTTTT. It yields the protein CASSGIIARGSLPLNEKLFF. The full variable domain, with the rest looked up from reference TRBV2 and TRBJ1-4, is EPEVTQTPSHQVTQMGQEVILRCVPISNHLYFYWYRQILGQKVEFLVSFYNNEISEKSEIFDDQFSVERPDGSNFTLKIRSTKLEDSAMYFCASSGIIARGSLPLNEKLFFGSGTQLSVL.